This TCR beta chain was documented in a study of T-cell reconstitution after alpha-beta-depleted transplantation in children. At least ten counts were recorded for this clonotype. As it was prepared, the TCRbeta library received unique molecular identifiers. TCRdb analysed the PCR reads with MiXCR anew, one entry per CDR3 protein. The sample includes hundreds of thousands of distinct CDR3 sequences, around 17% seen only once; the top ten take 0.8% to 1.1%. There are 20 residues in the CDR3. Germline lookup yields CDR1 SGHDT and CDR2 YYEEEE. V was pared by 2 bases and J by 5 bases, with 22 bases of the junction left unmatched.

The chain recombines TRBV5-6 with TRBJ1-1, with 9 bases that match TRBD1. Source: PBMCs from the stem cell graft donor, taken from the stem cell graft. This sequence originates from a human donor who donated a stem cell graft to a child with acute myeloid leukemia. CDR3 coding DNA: TGTGCCAGCAGCTTAGACTTACGTCCGGGACAGGGCCTTGTGGGGACTGAAGCTTTCTTT. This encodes CASSLDLRPGQGLVGTEAFF.